This T cell receptor beta chain was documented in a study of cytomegalovirus exposure and HLA in healthy donors. Across the whole study: Sequencing of about 179 million T cells in an earlier analysis found more than 100 million unique TCR beta sequences. Notes on the study in general: Later work found most CMV-associated TCR beta chains apparently HLA-restricted. It was shown in a later analysis that HLA-associated TCR beta chains were more clonally expanded than other, equally common chains.

Amplification used 60 Vbeta primers and 13 Jbeta primers. The data were produced by immunoSEQ multiplex PCR, yet TCRdb's version contains in-frame clones alone and is incomplete. Of some 90,000 clones in the sample, more than 70% are singletons; the top ten hold about 4.4%. Germline V gene sequence: CDR1 SGHTA, CDR2 FQGTGA. J gave up 6 bases and V 2 bases, and 2 bases lay outside the gene matches. The CDR3 has 13 amino acids. The count of this clone is one. Its antigen is undetermined. V is TRBV7-3 and J is TRBJ2-3, with 7 bases identical to TRBD2. Sequences were obtained from PBMCs. This TCR was recovered from a male donor in good health and CMV-seropositive. This chain's CDR3 is CASSLWEGDTQYF. CDR3 DNA: TGTGCCAGCAGCTTATGGGAGGGGGATACGCAGTATTTT. The whole variable domain, remainder taken from reference TRBV7-3 and TRBJ2-3, is GAGVSQTPSNKVTEKGKYVELRCDPISGHTALYWYRQSLGQGPEFLIYFQGTGAADDSGLPNDRFFAVRPEGSVSTLKIQRTERGDSAVYLCASSLWEGDTQYFGPGTRLTVL.